This T cell receptor beta chain emerged from a study of post-analysis software for immune sequencing data. Study background: Recorded disease courses covered relapsing-remitting, secondary progressive and progressive-relapsing multiple sclerosis. Some patients had no subtype annotation.

Trimming removed 1 base from V and 8 bases from J, with 19 bases in between. Germline values: CDR1 SGHDT, CDR2 YYEEEE. The CDR3 extends over 16 amino acids. Unique molecular identifiers were built into the TCR beta cDNA libraries. Input populations of about 0.95 to 11 million T cells gave rise to approximately 500,000 cDNA molecules. Each CDR3 protein is one row after TCRdb ran MiXCR on the PCR reads. The data contain around 500,000 distinct CDR3 sequences, under 40% of them singletons. Findings and caveats of the study: Compared against controls, patients with multiple sclerosis displayed significantly lower normalized Chao1 diversity. Controls showed lower frequencies than patients for roughly 5 TRBV segments, and TRBV5-6, TRBV5-1 and TRBV20-1 were among these.

The table lists this clonotype with a few counts. Its specificity is unknown. This sequence joins TRBV5-6 and TRBJ2-1, with D unclear. The sequence was obtained from a girl between 2 and 17 years old with multiple sclerosis. The sample comprised blood. The CDR3 spells CASSLLGRPSTDEQFF. DNA of the CDR3: TGTGCCAGCAGCTTGTTGGGCCGTCCCAGCACAGATGAGCAGTTCTTC.